This T cell receptor (beta chain) derives from a study of blood T cell repertoires in COVID-19. J was trimmed by 4 bases and V by 0 bases; bases with no gene match: 18. CDR1 and CDR2 from the germline V gene are LGHNA and YNFKEQ. The CDR3 has 21 residues. Symptom resolution, clearance, or two negative PCRs marked the recovered donors of Cohort 3. Sequencing was performed with immunoSEQ multiplex PCR; in TCRdb, only in-frame clones are kept and a portion is missing. The table shows roughly 450,000 clones, with about nine tenths occurring only once. This TCR derives from a man aged 18 to 29 who had recovered from COVID-19. The sample was PBMCs or T cells enriched from blood (not recorded which). This chain uses TRBV4-2 with TRBJ2-3; TRBD2 matches 11 bases. The CDR3 DNA reads as TGTGCCAGCAGCCAAGAGCATATCGGAAGACTAGCGGGATTTCAGGCAGATACGCAGTATTTT. It codes for CASSQEHIGRLAGFQADTQYF.